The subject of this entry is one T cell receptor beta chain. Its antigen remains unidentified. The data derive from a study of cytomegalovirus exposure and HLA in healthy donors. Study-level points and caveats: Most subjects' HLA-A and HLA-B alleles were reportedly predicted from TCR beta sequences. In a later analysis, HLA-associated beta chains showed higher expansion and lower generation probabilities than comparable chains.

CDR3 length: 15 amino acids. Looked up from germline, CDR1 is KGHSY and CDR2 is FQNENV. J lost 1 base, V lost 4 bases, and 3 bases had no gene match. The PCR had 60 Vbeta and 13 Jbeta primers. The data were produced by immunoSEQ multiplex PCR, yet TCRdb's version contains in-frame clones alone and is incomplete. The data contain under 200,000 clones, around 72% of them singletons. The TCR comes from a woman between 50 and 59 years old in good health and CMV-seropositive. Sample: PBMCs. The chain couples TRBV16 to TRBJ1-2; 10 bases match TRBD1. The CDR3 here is CASSPGTGVNYGYTF. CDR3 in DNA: TGTGCCAGCAGCCCAGGGACAGGGGTTAACTATGGCTACACCTTC.